This TCR beta chain originates from a study of blood T cell repertoires in COVID-19. Sequenced by immunoSEQ multiplex PCR; TCRdb stores in-frame clones only, minus some. The sample holds 200,000 to 250,000 clones, approximately 90% seen once. Germline CDR1 and CDR2: LNHDA and SQIVND (reference sequence). V was clipped by 11 bases and J by 5 bases, with 16 bases between them. The CDR3 spans 13 residues. The V gene is TRBV19, the J gene TRBJ1-5, with a possible D match to TRBD1 (6 bases). The clonotype comes from a woman in her fifties or sixties with COVID-19, enrolled during active disease. The sample comprised peripheral blood. The CDR3 here is CAGGGGPHQPQHF. The DNA of the CDR3 is TGTGCCGGCGGGGGGGGGCCGCATCAGCCCCAGCATTTT. Full variable domain (remainder filled in from reference TRBV19 and TRBJ1-5): DGGITQSPKYLFRKEGQNVTLSCEQNLNHDAMYWYRQDPGQGLRLIYYSQIVNDFQKGDIAEGYSVSREKKESFPLTVTSAQKNPTAFYLCAGGGGPHQPQHFGDGTRLSIL.